The rows below give T cell receptor beta chains drawn from one sample of a study of post-analysis software for immune sequencing data. TCRdb fed the PCR reads into MiXCR, producing one record per CDR3 protein. The sample lists hundreds of thousands of distinct CDR3 sequences; roughly half were seen once. Material: blood. Receptors originate from a girl aged 5-17 years with multiple sclerosis. Both conserved end residues are part of each CDR3. Each record gives: J gene, V gene, D gene, clone size, CDR3 protein, CDR3 DNA. A D gene is named only where the DNA matches it firmly. Expanded clones get a size class; other rows say once, few or many, or leave the size out.

TRBJ1-5 TRBV20-1 - few CSAKSPSGTYSNQPQHF TGCAGTGCTAAGTCCCCGTCAGGGACTTATAGCAATCAGCCCCAGCATTTT
TRBJ2-1 TRBV20-1 TRBD2 - CSARGASGTSRQFF TGCAGTGCTAGAGGGGCTAGCGGAACCTCTAGGCAGTTCTTC
TRBJ2-7 TRBV7-2 - - CASSLVADRSYEQYF TGTGCCAGCAGCTTAGTAGCGGACAGATCCTACGAGCAGTACTTC
TRBJ2-7 TRBV6-6 TRBD1 - CASSQTRQGTEQYF TGTGCCAGCAGTCAAACCAGACAGGGGACCGAGCAGTACTTC
TRBJ1-4 TRBV5-1 - once CASSVQGHEKLFF TGCGCCAGCAGCGTACAGGGCCATGAAAAACTGTTTTTT
TRBJ2-3 TRBV12-3/TRBV12-4 - - CASTKQDTQYF TGTGCCAGCACGAAACAAGATACGCAGTATTTT
TRBJ1-1 TRBV20-1 - - CSARVMGGSEAFF TGCAGTGCTAGAGTTATGGGGGGCTCGGAAGCTTTCTTT
TRBJ2-1 TRBV19 TRBD1 - CASSGTARNEQFF TGTGCCAGTAGCGGGACAGCAAGAAATGAGCAGTTCTTC
TRBJ2-1 TRBV20-1 TRBD2 - CSASTLANTNEQFF TGCAGTGCTAGTACACTAGCGAATACCAATGAGCAGTTCTTC
TRBJ1-2 TRBV25-1 - few CASSRTEVSNYGYTF TGTGCCAGCTCCCGGACAGAAGTCTCTAACTATGGCTACACCTTC
TRBJ1-1 TRBV29-1 - - CSVPSGMNTEAFF TGCAGCGTCCCCTCCGGGATGAACACTGAAGCTTTCTTT
TRBJ2-1 TRBV5-1 TRBD2 once CASSSLAGVGYNEQFF TGCGCCAGCAGCTCCCTAGCGGGAGTGGGATACAATGAGCAGTTCTTC
TRBJ1-5 TRBV6-1 - - CASNEEPGGSYQPQHF TGTGCCAGCAATGAAGAACCGGGGGGGTCGTATCAGCCCCAGCATTTT
TRBJ1-1 TRBV12-3/TRBV12-4 TRBD1 few CASSLQGAYTEAFF TGTGCCAGCAGTCTCCAGGGGGCTTACACTGAAGCTTTCTTT
TRBJ1-2 TRBV7-3 - once CASSTNGGGYTF TGTGCCAGCAGCACTAATGGCGGCGGCTACACCTTC
TRBJ2-7 TRBV12-3/TRBV12-4 - - CASSRERSYEQYF TGTGCCAGCAGTCGAGAGAGATCCTACGAGCAGTACTTC
TRBJ2-1 TRBV6-6 TRBD2 - CASSERAGEAHNEQFF TGTGCCAGCAGCGAACGGGCGGGAGAGGCCCACAATGAGCAGTTCTTC
TRBJ2-3 TRBV7-2 - - CASREAGKDTQYF TGTGCCAGCCGTGAGGCGGGGAAGGATACGCAGTATTTT
TRBJ2-7 TRBV25-1 - - CASKQAGANYEQYF TGTGCCAGCAAGCAAGCTGGGGCCAACTACGAGCAGTACTTC
TRBJ1-4 TRBV12-3/TRBV12-4 - - CASTRTPAREKLFF TGTGCCAGCACTCGAACACCAGCCCGGGAAAAACTGTTTTTT
TRBJ2-7 TRBV6-6 TRBD1 - CASTILQGTSYEQYF TGTGCCAGCACCATCCTACAGGGGACCTCCTACGAGCAGTACTTC
TRBJ1-1 TRBV29-1 TRBD1 - CSVALGQGLSMRGAFF TGCAGCGTTGCTTTGGGACAGGGCTTATCAATGCGGGGAGCTTTCTTT